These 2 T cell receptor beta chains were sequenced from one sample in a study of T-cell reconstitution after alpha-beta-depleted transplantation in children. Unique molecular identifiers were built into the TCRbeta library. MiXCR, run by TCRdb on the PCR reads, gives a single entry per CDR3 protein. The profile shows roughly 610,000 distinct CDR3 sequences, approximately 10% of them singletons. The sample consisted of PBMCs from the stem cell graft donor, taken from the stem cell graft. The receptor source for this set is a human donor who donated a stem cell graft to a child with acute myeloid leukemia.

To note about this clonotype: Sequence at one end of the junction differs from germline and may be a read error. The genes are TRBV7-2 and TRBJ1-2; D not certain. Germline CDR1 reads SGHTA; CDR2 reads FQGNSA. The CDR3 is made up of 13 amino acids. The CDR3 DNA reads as TGTGCCAGCAGCTTAGAGAGCAACTATGGCTACTCCTTC. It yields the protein CASSLESNYGYSF.

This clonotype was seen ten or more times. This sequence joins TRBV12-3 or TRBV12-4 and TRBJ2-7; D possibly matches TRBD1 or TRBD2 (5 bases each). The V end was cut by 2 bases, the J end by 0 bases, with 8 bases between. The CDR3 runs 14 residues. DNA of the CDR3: TGTGCCAGCAGTTTAATGGGGGACTCCTACGAGCAGTACTTC. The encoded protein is CASSLMGDSYEQYF.